This TCR beta chain was profiled in a study of CD8+ T cells in alopecia areata. General study points: Resident alphabeta T-cell populations of normal skin are likewise subject to sequencing in scalp samples. Shared TCR sequences were less clear between patients than in mice, possibly partly from HLA diversity. Across lesional scalp, and particularly alopecia totalis/universalis, clonality surpassed that of normal scalp.

The authors extracted RNA and reverse transcribed it into cDNA as the sequencing template. Profiled with immunoSEQ multiplex PCR; TCRdb holds only in-frame clones, not every one. The table shows 150,000 or so clones, with 55% occurring only once. CD4+ and CD8+ T cells were sorted from PBMCs stained for CD3, CD4 and CD8. V was pared by 1 base and J by 0 bases, with 7 bases between. Germline CDR1 SGHRS, CDR2 YFSETQ. CDR3 length: 14 amino acids. The table lists this clone with a few counts. Antigen unknown. Other DNA sequences in the sample encode the same CDR3. This sequence joins TRBV5-1 and TRBJ2-5; weak D call: TRBD1 (5 bases). The sequence came from a human donor in good health. Material: CD4+ T cells sorted from blood. The CDR3 coding sequence is TGCGCCAGCAGCTTGTTAGGGGACCAAGAGACCCAGTACTTC. This encodes CASSLLGDQETQYF.